Shown below are 3 T cell receptor beta chains from a single sample sequenced in a study of blood T cell repertoires in COVID-19. Generated by immunoSEQ multiplex PCR, the TCRdb table keeps only in-frame clones and is missing some. The repertoire includes under 200,000 clones, 86% of them detected once, and 5.5% to 8% sits in the top ten. Sequencing was carried out using peripheral blood. The receptors here all came from a man aged 50-59 years with active or convalescent COVID-19.

The chain has TRBV5-1 and TRBJ1-5; 10 nucleotides match TRBD1. V shed 4 bases and J 7 bases; nucleotides not matched to a gene: 5. Germline V gene data show CDR1 as SGHRS and CDR2 as YFSETQ. CDR3 size: 14 residues. The CDR3 DNA follows: TGCGCCAGCAGCCCCGGGACAGGGGTCCAGCCCCAGCATTTT. It codes for CASSPGTGVQPQHF. The full variable domain, its missing parts supplied by reference TRBV5-1 and TRBJ1-5, is KAGVTQTPRYLIKTRGQQVTLSCSPISGHRSVSWYQQTPGQGLQFLFEYFSETQRNKGNFPGRFSGRQFSNSRSEMNVSTLELGDSALYLCASSPGTGVQPQHFGDGTRLSIL.

The CDR3 region has the DNA TGTGCCACCAGCGGGGTTGAGGGCACTGAAGCTTTCTTT. Encoded protein: CATSGVEGTEAFF. J is TRBJ1-1 and V is TRBV15; D unresolved. Trimming removed 5 bases from V and 4 bases from J, with 11 bases in between. The germline V gene has CDR1 LNHNV and CDR2 YYDKDF (reference sequence). The CDR3 is made up of 13 amino acids.

V is TRBV2 and J is TRBJ1-2; D is perhaps TRBD1 (6 bases). Germline CDR1 SNHLY, CDR2 FYNNEI. Trimming pared 9 bases from V and 2 bases from J, leaving 13 bases between. The length of the CDR3 is 13 residues. CDR3 DNA: TGTGCCAGTGAACAGGGCCCAAACTATGGCTACACCTTC. Amino acid sequence: CASEQGPNYGYTF.